This T cell receptor beta chain was documented in a study of T cell repertoires in cytomegalovirus infection. A word on this clonotype: Its antigen is unknown.

MiXCR was run by TCRdb on the reads, yielding one entry per CDR3 protein. The sample lists about a million distinct CDR3 sequences, roughly 30% seen once, with under 15% in the top ten. CDR3 length: 15 residues. Germline V gene sequence: CDR1 MDHEN, CDR2 SYDVKM. V lost 6 bases, J lost 6 bases, and 11 bases stayed unmatched. The sample here was cultured CD8+ T cells from PBMCs, taken from culture after CMV antigen stimulation. V gene TRBV28 combines with J gene TRBJ2-1, with TRBD1 matching 7 bases. The TCR was taken from a human donor in good health (CMV status not recorded). Some clones in this sample may be carry-over from other donors' samples. The CDR3 DNA reads TGTGCCAGCAGGGACGACAGGGTAATCAGCAATGAGCAGTTCTTC. As protein: CASRDDRVISNEQFF. The full variable domain, with the rest looked up from reference TRBV28 and TRBJ2-1, is DVKVTQSSRYLVKRTGEKVFLECVQDMDHENMFWYRQDPGLGLRLIYFSYDVKMKEKGDIPEGYSVSREKKERFSLILESASTNQTSMYLCASRDDRVISNEQFFGPGTRLTVL.